The 28 T cell receptor beta chains reported below all come from one sample, sequenced in a study of Ad26.COV2.S vaccination and SARS-CoV-2 variants. Treatment of the sample: some 20 received Ad26.COV2.S at low or high dose, single or two shots; about five received placebo; per-sample allocation not given. Sampling was done on day 63 after the first vaccine or placebo injection. The method was immunoSEQ multiplex PCR; TCRdb's version includes in-frame clones alone and lacks a portion of them. The table has some 340,000 clones, roughly 86% seen once. This specimen was peripheral blood, taken in a trial of Ad26.COV2.S vaccine versus placebo. The source of these receptors is a person aged 18 to 59 who received the Ad26.COV2.S COVID-19 vaccine or a placebo.

V is TRBV27 and J is TRBJ1-1; D is ambiguous. The V gene lost 4 bases and the J gene lost 3 bases, with 15 bases spanning the gap. Germline V lookup: CDR1 MNHEY, CDR2 SMNVEV (reference sequence). This CDR3 is built from 15 residues. CDR3 in amino acids: CASSSIRMSHTEAFF. For the CDR3, the DNA is TGTGCCAGCAGTTCCATCCGTATGAGCCACACTGAAGCTTTCTTT.

The gene calls are TRBV19 and TRBJ1-1, with 11 bases fitting TRBD1. This CDR3 is 15 amino acids long. Germline V CDR1 and CDR2: LNHDA, SQIVND (reference sequence). The J segment lost 4 bases and the V segment lost 6 bases, leaving 7 bases of the junction unmatched. For the CDR3, the DNA is TGTGCCAGTAGCGATTGGGACAGGGGGTTCACTGAAGCTTTCTTT. Protein sequence: CASSDWDRGFTEAFF.

This clone was counted only a few times. J is TRBJ2-1 and V is TRBV27, with 12 nucleotides matching TRBD2. Germline V gene sequence: CDR1 MNHEY, CDR2 SMNVEV (reference sequence). V lost 4 bases, J lost 4 bases, and 11 bases stayed unmatched. This CDR3 is 18 amino acids long. The chain's CDR3 is CASSSTTSGGPSYNEQFF. In DNA form, the CDR3 reads TGTGCCAGCAGTTCTACGACTAGCGGGGGCCCTTCGTACAATGAGCAGTTCTTC.

This rearrangement joins TRBV2 to TRBJ1-6, with D hard to call. CDR1 is SNHLY, CDR2 FYNNEI, per germline. Trimming pared 9 bases from V and 8 bases from J, leaving 20 bases between. The CDR3 covers 15 residues. CDR3 region: CASQLQGLRDSPLHF. CDR3 coding DNA: TGTGCCAGTCAGTTACAAGGGCTAAGAGATTCACCCCTCCACTTT.

The chain carries TRBV9 and TRBJ2-2; D call uncertain. The CDR3 contains 12 residues. V gave up 0 bases and J gave up 6 bases, with 3 bases separating them. Germline CDR1 and CDR2: SGDLS and YYNGEE. The DNA of the CDR3 is TGTGCCAGCAGCGTAGTGGCCGGGGAGCTGTTTTTT. Amino acids: CASSVVAGELFF.

V usage is TRBV11-1 and J usage is TRBJ2-7, with 13 bases that match TRBD2. Germline V gene data show CDR1 as SGHAT and CDR2 as FQDESV (reference sequence). Trimming removed 4 bases from V and 7 bases from J; junction bases left unmatched: 1. The CDR3 is made up of 13 amino acids. The CDR3 is CASSSGLAGEQYF. CDR3 nucleotide sequence: TGTGCCAGCAGCTCGGGACTAGCGGGGGAGCAGTACTTC.

The chain combines TRBV14 with TRBJ1-1; D is possibly TRBD1 (5 bases). There are 13 residues in the CDR3. CDR1 and CDR2 from the germline V gene are SGHDN and FVKESK. V was shortened by 6 bases and J by 4 bases, with 12 bases between the two germline ends. Here the CDR3 DNA reads TGTGCCAGCAGTTCAACAGGACTCACTGAAGCTTTCTTT. It codes for CASSSTGLTEAFF. The full variable domain, in which reference TRBV14 and TRBJ1-1 provide the parts outside the CDR3, is EAGVTQFPSHSVIEKGQTVTLRCDPISGHDNLYWYRRVMGKEIKFLLHFVKESKQDESGMPNNRFLAERTGGTYSTLKVQPAELEDSGVYFCASSSTGLTEAFFGQGTRLTVV.

This clone showed up just once. The chain's CDR3 is CASSQQSAVTNEKLFF. CDR3 in DNA: TGCGCCAGCAGCCAGCAGTCAGCGGTAACTAATGAAAAACTGTTTTTT. This rearrangement joins TRBV4-1 to TRBJ1-4; D remains unclear. In germline, CDR1 is MGHRA, CDR2 YSYEKL. Trimming pared 3 bases from V and 1 base from J, leaving 12 bases between. CDR3 length: 16 amino acids.

This rearrangement joins TRBV3-1 (or the pseudogene TRBV3-2) to TRBJ2-7, with a tentative D call TRBD2 (7 bases). CDR1 is LGHDT and CDR2 is YNNKEL in the germline V gene (reference sequence). The V and J ends lost 8 bases and 3 bases respectively, with 17 bases between them. This CDR3 contains 14 residues. CDR3 protein: CASQMGGGSYEQYF. The DNA of the CDR3 is TGTGCCAGCCAAATGGGGGGGGGCAGCTACGAGCAGTACTTC.

J is TRBJ2-3 and V is TRBV24-1, with 8 bases aligning to TRBD2. The CDR3 contains 16 residues. J gave up 0 bases and V 7 bases, and 8 bases lay outside the gene matches. CDR1 KGHDR and CDR2 SFDVKD come from the germline V gene. The CDR3 bases are TGTGCCACCAGCCAAGGACTAGCTGGGAGCACAGATACGCAGTATTTT. This translates into CATSQGLAGSTDTQYF.

This sequence joins TRBV13 and TRBJ2-1; 7 bases are a match to TRBD1. The length of the CDR3 is 15 residues. V dropped 8 bases and J dropped 1; count of bases not matched to a gene: 8. CDR1 is PRHDT, CDR2 FYEKMQ, per germline (reference sequence). The CDR3 loop reads CASVYPGQSYNEQFF. The CDR3 region has the DNA TGTGCCAGCGTCTATCCGGGACAGTCCTACAATGAGCAGTTCTTC.

The chain recombines TRBV5-4 with TRBJ2-3, with 9 positions matching TRBD2. The trim removed 6 bases at V and 1 base at J, leaving 9 bases unmatched. CDR3 length: 16 residues. Germline V CDR1 and CDR2: SGHNT, YYREEE (reference sequence). The CDR3 bases are TGTGCCAGCAATCTAGCGGGGACCACCCGCACAGATACGCAGTATTTT. Translating gives CASNLAGTTRTDTQYF.

This clone was counted a few times. The chain joins TRBV10-2 to TRBJ2-1; weak D call: TRBD1 (6 bases). The CDR3 spans 13 residues. Germline values: CDR1 WSHSY, CDR2 SAAADI. The DNA for the CDR3 is TGCGCACGGCAAGGGCCAGGGGACAATGAGCAGTTCTTC. Protein: CARQGPGDNEQFF.

The chain links TRBV29-1 to TRBJ2-1, with D perhaps matching TRBD1 or TRBD2 (5 bases each). The CDR3 is 12 residues long. Germline CDR1 SQVTM, CDR2 ANQGSEA. The ends were cut back, 6 bases at V and 4 bases at J, with 10 bases in the middle. CDR3 DNA: TGCAGCGTCTCGAGGGGTTACAATGAGCAGTTCTTC. This encodes CSVSRGYNEQFF.

The chain employs TRBV11-2 and TRBJ1-4; 12 bases agree with TRBD1. Looked up from germline, CDR1 is SGHAT and CDR2 is FQNNGV. The CDR3 runs to 15 residues. Trimming at V came to 5 bases and at J to 10 bases, leaving 8 bases not matched to a gene. CDR3 nucleotide sequence: TGTGCCAGCAGCCCAAGGGACAGGGGGCTGAGAAAACTGTTTTTT. Translation: CASSPRDRGLRKLFF.

The chain carries TRBV6-6 and TRBJ2-3; D not certain. The CDR3 is made up of 16 amino acids. Germline V CDR1 and CDR2: MNHNY, SVGAGI (reference sequence). V shed 8 bases and J shed 0 bases, with 18 bases lying between them. The CDR3 DNA reads TGTGCCAGCCAATTGGGGTCGATCTCTAGCACAGATACGCAGTATTTT. It translates to CASQLGSISSTDTQYF.

This clone was recorded only once. This chain connects TRBV15 to TRBJ2-7; D unresolved. The V end was cut by 6 bases, the J end by 6 bases, with 9 bases between. The CDR3 is 11 amino acids. CDR1 LNHNV and CDR2 YYDKDF come from the germline V gene (reference sequence). The CDR3 loop reads CATRVVPEQYF. The CDR3 DNA reads TGTGCCACCAGAGTAGTACCCGAGCAGTACTTC. The full variable domain, its missing parts supplied by reference TRBV15 and TRBJ2-7, is DAMVIQNPRYQVTQFGKPVTLSCSQTLNHNVMYWYQQKSSQAPKLLFHYYDKDFNNEADTPDNFQSRRPNTSFCFLDIRSPGLGDTAMYLCATRVVPEQYFGPGTRLTVT.

The chain links TRBV6-5 to TRBJ2-1; D may be TRBD1 (6 bases). This CDR3 has 13 amino acids. CDR1 and CDR2 (germline): MNHEY, SVGAGI. V was cut by 6 bases and J by 4 bases, with 10 bases left in between. CDR3 coding DNA: TGTGCCAGCAGCCCAGGGGTGTACAATGAGCAGTTCTTC. This translates into CASSPGVYNEQFF.

The V gene is TRBV19, the J gene TRBJ2-2, with D possibly matching TRBD1 (5 bases). Between the trimmed V and J ends, which lost 11 bases and 3 bases, there was a span of 13 bases. This CDR3 region has 13 residues. From germline, CDR1 is LNHDA and CDR2 SQIVND (reference sequence). DNA for the CDR3: TGTGCCGGCGACAGTCAGTACACCGGGGAGCTGTTTTTT. It is translated as CAGDSQYTGELFF. Full variable domain (remainder filled in from reference TRBV19 and TRBJ2-2): DGGITQSPKYLFRKEGQNVTLSCEQNLNHDAMYWYRQDPGQGLRLIYYSQIVNDFQKGDIAEGYSVSREKKESFPLTVTSAQKNPTAFYLCAGDSQYTGELFFGEGSRLTVL.

J is TRBJ1-1 and V is TRBV7-2, with 7 bases fitting TRBD1. Germline V lookup: CDR1 SGHTA, CDR2 FQGNSA. The CDR3 contains 14 residues. The ends lost 5 bases at V and 3 bases at J; junction bases unmatched: 6. The CDR3 loop is CASSTPGGDTEAFF. CDR3 DNA sequence: TGTGCCAGCAGCACACCAGGGGGGGACACTGAAGCTTTCTTT.

This chain connects TRBV10-3 to TRBJ1-6; TRBD1 matches at 7 bases. With 2 bases clipped from V and 9 bases from J, the junction kept 4 bases outside the gene matches. The CDR3 covers 14 residues. Germline assignment: CDR1 ENHRY and CDR2 SYGVKD. CDR3 residues: CAISEQGGTSPLHF. For the CDR3, the DNA is TGTGCCATCAGTGAGCAAGGGGGCACTTCACCCCTCCACTTT.

The CDR3 sequence: CASSDPGGPTNSPLHF. In DNA, the CDR3 is TGCGCCAGCAGTGACCCAGGGGGCCCGACTAATTCACCCCTCCACTTT. The chain has TRBV10-2 and TRBJ1-6; 8 bases align to TRBD1. J was trimmed by 6 bases and V by 3 bases; bases with no gene match: 7. The CDR3 is 16 amino acids. The germline gives CDR1 WSHSY, CDR2 SAAADI.

V is TRBV7-8 and J is TRBJ1-2; no clear D gene. CDR1 is SGHVS and CDR2 is FQNEAQ in the germline V gene. The CDR3 spans 13 residues. V lost 3 bases, J lost 4 bases, and 9 bases lay in between. This CDR3 reads CASSFKQSYGYTF. The DNA of the CDR3 is TGTGCCAGCAGCTTTAAACAGAGCTATGGCTACACCTTC.

The gene calls are TRBV6-4 and TRBJ2-2, with D tentatively TRBD1 (6 bases). Per the germline V gene, CDR1 is MRHNA and CDR2 is SNTAGT. V lost 4 bases and J 2 bases, leaving 14 bases between the germline ends. The CDR3 is 16 residues long. The CDR3 loop is CASSAGTLRNTGELFF. CDR3 DNA sequence: TGTGCCAGCAGTGCGGGGACACTAAGAAACACCGGGGAGCTGTTTTTT.

Comment on this clone: At one boundary the junction diverges from the germline segment, which might be a read error. The chain uses TRBV7-7 and TRBJ2-7; TRBD2 is a possible D gene (6 bases). Germline V gene sequence: CDR1 SSHAT, CDR2 FNYEAQ (reference sequence). The CDR3 is 15 residues long. CDR3 in amino acids: CASSSRRDGSHEQYF. CDR3 DNA sequence: TGTGCTAGCAGCTCCAGAAGGGACGGGAGCCACGAGCAGTACTTC.

This chain connects TRBV11-2 to TRBJ1-4, with 7 bases that match TRBD1. This CDR3 region has 16 residues. In germline, CDR1 is SGHAT, CDR2 FQNNGV. J gave up 4 bases and V 5 bases, and 10 bases lay outside the gene matches. Written as DNA, the CDR3 is TGTGCCAGCAGCGCGGTGATGGGACAGCTTAATGAAAAACTGTTTTTT. This encodes CASSAVMGQLNEKLFF.

The chain combines TRBV2 with TRBJ1-1; no clear D gene. The CDR3 covers 14 residues. The germline CDR1 and CDR2 sequences are SNHLY and FYNNEI. V was trimmed by 4 bases and J by 3 bases, leaving 12 bases between them. CDR3 loop: CASSGRRRDTEAFF. The CDR3 nucleotides are TGTGCCAGCAGTGGTCGGCGGAGAGACACTGAAGCTTTCTTT.

The V call is TRBV21-1, the J call TRBJ2-1; TRBD2 is the table's D call, not checked against the DNA. TRBV21-1 is an annotated pseudogene. The CDR3 runs to 17 residues. The CDR3 is CASSKALPASGAGEQFF. DNA for the CDR3: TGTGCCAGCAGCAAAGCGCTGCCGGCTAGCGGGGCGGGTGAGCAGTTCTTC.